This T cell receptor (beta chain) was identified during a study of blood T cell repertoires in COVID-19. The CDR3 is made up of 13 amino acids. V lost 2 bases, J lost 4 bases, and 1 base stayed unmatched. Germline assignment: CDR1 MNHEY and CDR2 SVGAGI. Authors' data handling: Estimates of nucleated cell counts were drawn from the amplification of reference gene primers. Sequencing was performed with immunoSEQ multiplex PCR; in TCRdb, only in-frame clones are kept and a portion is missing. D and trimming were read from the DNA, whereas the V and J calls and clone size are those reported in that table. The sample carries around 200,000 clones, roughly 90% recorded once.

The TCR was taken from a man between 65 and 80 years old with active or convalescent COVID-19. The sample taken for sequencing was peripheral blood. The chain has TRBV6-5 and TRBJ1-2, with TRBD1 matching 7 bases. The CDR3 DNA sequence: TGTGCCAGCAGTTACCGGGACAGCTATGGCTACACCTTC. Its translation: CASSYRDSYGYTF.